The next 5 T cell receptor beta chains were all read from a single sample in a study of T cell repertoires in cytomegalovirus infection. MiXCR, run by TCRdb on the reads, gives a single entry per CDR3 protein. This table holds nearly 70,000 distinct CDR3 sequences, under 25% found once. Their antigens are not known. Sequencing was carried out using PBMCs, sequenced either directly or after in vitro stimulation (not recorded which). The receptors were sampled from a human donor in good health (CMV status not recorded). Some clones in this sample may be carry-over from other donors' samples.

The rearrangement uses TRBV4-1 and TRBJ2-4, with 8 bases fitting TRBD2. Germline loops: CDR1 MGHRA, CDR2 YSYEKL. Trimming took 1 base from V and 1 from J; bases not matched to a gene: 9. The CDR3 runs to 18 residues. CDR3 amino acids: CASSQGGAGGGAKNIQYF. The CDR3 DNA reads TGCGCCAGCAGCCAAGGAGGTGCGGGAGGAGGGGCCAAAAACATTCAGTACTTC.

This clonotype was counted at least ten times. V usage is TRBV12-3 or TRBV12-4 and J usage is TRBJ2-3; D is uncertain. The CDR3 is made up of 14 amino acids. The V and J ends lost 10 bases and 4 bases respectively, with 18 bases between them. CDR3 nucleotide sequence: TGTGCCACCATAGCAGGTTTGGCCGCAGATACGCAGTATTTT. Residues: CATIAGLAADTQYF.

The CDR3, as DNA: TGCAGCGTGGGTCACTCCGGGACTGGGAATGAGCAGTTCTTC. Amino acids: CSVGHSGTGNEQFF. This sequence joins TRBV29-1 and TRBJ2-1, with a weak D call TRBD2 (6 bases). Germline assignment: CDR1 SQVTM and CDR2 ANQGSEA. V was trimmed by 6 bases and J by 7 bases, leaving 19 bases between them. The CDR3 sequence is 14 residues long.

This clonotype was counted between two and nine times. The V call is TRBV7-2, the J call TRBJ1-1; tentatively, D is TRBD1 (6 bases). The CDR3 has 18 amino acids. Trimming took off 2 bases at V and 1 base at J, with 20 bases between the two ends. Germline CDR1 reads SGHTA; CDR2 reads FQGNSA. The CDR3 here is CASSLLTVGQLKNTEAFF. As DNA, the CDR3 is TGTGCCAGCAGCTTATTGACGGTCGGACAGCTAAAGAACACTGAAGCTTTCTTT.

The chain has TRBV28 and TRBJ2-7; 7 positions match TRBD1. Germline assignment: CDR1 MDHEN and CDR2 SYDVKM. V lost 3 bases and J lost 3; bases outside the gene matches: 14. This CDR3 is 17 amino acids long. The CDR3 sequence: CASSLSSPTGWDYEQYV. CDR3 coding DNA: TGTGCCAGCAGTTTGTCTTCCCCGACAGGGTGGGACTACGAGCAGTACGTC.